The 24 T cell receptor beta chains below all came from one sample that was sequenced in a study of T cells in women clearing cervical HPV infection. Only in-frame clones appear in the TCRdb table, and some are missing; sequencing was by immunoSEQ multiplex PCR. This sample contains 20,000 to 25,000 clones. The sequenced material came from blood buffy coat. Receptor source: a woman aged 18-70 years with a cervical HPV16 infection that either progressed to CIN3+ or cleared (not recorded which).

For this clone: The read stops 3 residues short of the end of the CDR3; the missing end is completed from the germline J gene. The chain couples TRBV6-2 or TRBV6-3 to TRBJ1-2, with a weak D call TRBD1 (5 bases). Trimming took 8 bases from V and 7 from J, leaving 20 bases between them. The CDR3 is 14 residues long. The germline CDR1 and CDR2 sequences are MNHEY and SVGEGT. The DNA read from the CDR3 is TGTGCCAGCGGGGCTATTGACAATCCGGGTGGC. Translated, it gives CASGAIDNPGG. The full CDR3 reads CASGAIDNPGGYTF.

The CDR3 reads CSARDARGQNYGYTF. The CDR3 bases that were read are TGCAGTGCTAGAGATGCTAGGGGCCAGAACTATGGC. The chain couples TRBV20-1 to TRBJ1-2; tentative D call: TRBD1 (5 bases). Read coverage stops 3 residues before the CDR3 terminus; the germline J gene supplies the remainder. The CDR3 is 15 residues long. Trimming shortened V by 0 bases and J by 2 bases, and 13 bases separated the two germline ends. The germline V gene has CDR1 DFQATT and CDR2 SNEGSKA (reference sequence).

On this clone itself: The CDR3 end lies 3 residues beyond the end of the read and is filled in from the germline J gene. The V call is TRBV6-2 or TRBV6-3, the J call TRBJ1-1, with 9 positions matching TRBD1. Unmatched junction bases numbered 6, after V lost 6 bases and J lost 4 bases. The CDR3 has 14 residues. CDR1 is MNHEY and CDR2 is SVGEGT in the germline V gene. CDR3 amino acids: CASSRTQGATEAFF. The part of the CDR3 DNA that was read is TGTGCCAGCAGCCGGACACAGGGGGCCACTGAA.

A remark on this clone: The CDR3 end is not reached by the read, which stops 3 residues before it; the germline J gene fills it in. The J gene is TRBJ2-3, the V gene TRBV7-8; 8 bases are a match to TRBD1. The V gene's germline CDR1 is SGHVS and CDR2 FQNEAQ. The CDR3 totals 17 residues. CDR3 sequence: CASSLGKAGTGNQPQYF. The DNA read from the CDR3 is TGTGCCAGCAGTTTGGGAAAAGCCGGGACAGGAAATCAGCCG.

A note on this clone: The read ends 3 residues before the CDR3 terminus; that terminus is restored from the germline J gene. This chain uses TRBV19 with TRBJ1-1; D not certain. Trimming stripped 7 bases from V and 0 bases from J, with 15 bases between. The CDR3 extends over 15 amino acids. Germline V gives CDR1 LNHDA, CDR2 SQIVND (reference sequence). The CDR3: CASKGGLLMNTEAFF. CDR3 DNA, as far as it was read: TGTGCCAGTAAAGGTGGTCTACTAATGAACACTGAA. Complete variable domain (other parts from reference TRBV19 and TRBJ1-1): DGGITQSPKYLFRKEGQNVTLSCEQNLNHDAMYWYRQDPGQGLRLIYYSQIVNDFQKGDIAEGYSVSREKKESFPLTVTSAQKNPTAFYLCASKGGLLMNTEAFFGQGTRLTVV.

Notes on this clone: Sequencing ends 3 residues short of the CDR3 end; the germline J gene provides the rest. The chain combines TRBV7-2 with TRBJ2-4; TRBD1 might be the D (6 bases). CDR3 size: 14 residues. Germline loops: CDR1 SGHTA, CDR2 FQGNSA. The DNA read from the CDR3 is TGTGCCAGCAGCCCGAACAGGGATGGAAATGGT. Residues: CASSPNRDGNG. The whole CDR3 region reads CASSPNRDGNGQYF. Full variable domain (rest looked up from reference TRBV7-2 and TRBJ2-4): GAGVSQSPSNKVTEKGKDVELRCDPISGHTALYWYRQSLGQGLEFLIYFQGNSAPDKSGLPSDRFSAERTGGSVSTLTIQRTQQEDSAVYLCASSPNRDGNGQYFGAGTRLSVL.

To note about this clone: Read coverage stops 3 residues before the CDR3 terminus; the germline J gene supplies the remainder. This chain links TRBV19 with TRBJ2-4; 7 bases line up with TRBD1. The CDR3 has 15 residues. Germline V gene sequence: CDR1 LNHDA, CDR2 SQIVND (reference sequence). The CDR3 here is CASSITQGTIGGQYF. The covered CDR3 bases are TGTGCCAGTAGTATTACACAGGGGACCATCGGAGGT.

Turning to this clone: The read ends 3 residues early relative to the CDR3; the germline J gene fills the gap. The chain employs TRBV28 and TRBJ1-1; a weak D match, TRBD1 (5 bases). Per germline, CDR1 MDHEN and CDR2 SYDVKM. CDR3 length: 12 residues. CDR3 sequence reads: CASSLLRQKAFF. The CDR3 DNA, read in part, is TGTGCCAGCAGTTTATTGCGACAGAAA.

Regarding this clone: The CDR3 end lies 3 residues beyond the end of the read and is filled in from the germline J gene. The rearrangement uses TRBV7-6 and TRBJ1-2, with D unclear. The CDR3 extends over 17 amino acids. Germline-derived CDR1 and CDR2 are SGHVS and FNYEAQ. The CDR3 bases that were read are TGTGCCAGCAGCTTAATGTTCCCCCATAGCTCCTACAATGAC. Residues: CASSLMFPHSSYND. The CDR3 as a whole reads CASSLMFPHSSYNDYTF.

Here the CDR3 reads CAITDAGERDNEQFF. The CDR3 bases that were read are TGTGCCATCACCGACGCCGGGGAGCGGGACAATGAG. The rearrangement joins TRBV10-3 to TRBJ2-1; tentatively, D is TRBD2 (6 bases). The read ends 3 residues before the CDR3 terminus; that terminus is restored from the germline J gene. The CDR3 spans 15 residues. Germline assignment: CDR1 ENHRY and CDR2 SYGVKD. The V end was cut by 7 bases, the J end by 5 bases, with 18 bases between.

As concerns this clone: Coverage ceases 3 residues before the CDR3 finishes, and the germline J gene fills in the end. The rearrangement joins TRBV20-1 to TRBJ2-5, with 10 nucleotides matching TRBD1. This CDR3 has 14 amino acids. V shed 5 bases and J 1 base; nucleotides not matched to a gene: 4. Germline CDR1 and CDR2: DFQATT and SNEGSKA (reference sequence). The CDR3 bases that were read are TGCAGTGCTCGGACAGGGGGGGGCCAAGAGACC. Translating gives CSARTGGGQET. The entire CDR3 sequence reads CSARTGGGQETQYF.

A word on this clone: The read terminates 3 residues before the CDR3 end, so the remaining end is supplied by the germline J gene. This sequence joins TRBV7-8 and TRBJ1-1; 7 nucleotides match TRBD1. V lost 5 bases and J lost 2; bases outside the gene matches: 8. The V gene's germline CDR1 is SGHVS and CDR2 FQNEAQ. The CDR3 is 15 amino acids. The chain's CDR3 is CASSPTGAVNTEAFF. The part of the CDR3 DNA that was read is TGTGCCAGCAGCCCAACAGGGGCGGTAAACACTGAA.

On this clone: The read falls 3 residues short of the CDR3 end, and the missing part is taken from the germline J gene. This chain uses TRBV18 with TRBJ1-1; D possibly corresponds to TRBD1 (5 bases). This CDR3 spans 13 amino acids. Germline-derived CDR1 and CDR2 are KGHSH and LQKENI. The sequenced CDR3 bases are TGTGCCAGCTCACCAGGGGTGCAGGGCCCA. Protein product: CASSPGVQGP. In full, the CDR3 is CASSPGVQGPAFF.

Worth noting for this clone: One end of the junction fails to match germline, which may point to a read error. The missing CDR3 end, 3 residues past where the read stops, is filled in from the germline J gene. This sample includes further DNA sequences coding for the same CDR3. This chain links TRBV19 with TRBJ1-2, with unresolved D. The CDR3 totals 13 residues. In germline, CDR1 is LNHDA, CDR2 SQIVND (reference sequence). CDR3 region: CASSIDSNYGYTF. CDR3 DNA, as far as it was read: TGTGCCAGTAGTATAGATTCGAACTATGGA.

Notes on this clone: The missing CDR3 end, 3 residues past where the read stops, is filled in from the germline J gene. Other DNA sequences from this sample encode an identical CDR3 as well. The V and J genes are TRBV2 and TRBJ1-3; perhaps TRBD1 as D (5 bases). The germline V and J ends were trimmed by 1 base and 8 bases, with 9 bases remaining between them. CDR3 size: 13 residues. From germline, CDR1 is SNHLY and CDR2 FYNNEI. CDR3 bases read: TGTGCCAGCAGTGAAGACAGGTTAGACACC. Protein product: CASSEDRLDT. From start to end, the CDR3 is CASSEDRLDTIYF.

As to this clone: The read gets to within 3 residues of the CDR3 end, and the germline J gene fills in the rest. This rearrangement joins TRBV30 to TRBJ2-2; 9 positions agree with TRBD1. V was clipped by 5 bases and J by 4 bases; unmatched bases: 2. CDR3 size: 13 residues. In germline, CDR1 is GTSNPN, CDR2 SVGIG (reference sequence). The part of the CDR3 DNA that was read is TGTGCCTGGGACAGGGGGGGCACCGGGGAG. This translates into CAWDRGGTGE. The full CDR3 is CAWDRGGTGELFF.

For this clone: Coverage ceases 3 residues before the CDR3 finishes, and the germline J gene fills in the end. The genes are TRBV11-2 and TRBJ1-3; 9 bases map to TRBD1. Germline trimming cut 5 bases from V and 4 bases from J; bases unmatched to any gene: 6. The CDR3 is made up of 15 amino acids. Germline V gene data show CDR1 as SGHAT and CDR2 as FQNNGV. CDR3 region: CASSLDRGQGNTIYF. The DNA read from the CDR3 is TGTGCCAGCAGCCTGGACAGGGGACAAGGAAACACC.

A remark on this clone: The CDR3 extends 3 residues past the end of the read, so its final part is completed from the germline J gene. The rearrangement joins TRBV6-2 or TRBV6-3 to TRBJ1-1, with 11 bases matching TRBD1. Germline V gene lookup returns CDR1 MNHEY and CDR2 SVGEGT. The CDR3 is 14 amino acids. Trimming took 7 bases from V and 4 from J; bases not matched to a gene: 5. The CDR3 bases that were read are TGTGCCAGCACTTGGACAGGGGGCTCCACTGAA. As protein: CASTWTGGSTE. The complete CDR3 reads CASTWTGGSTEAFF.

Of note for this clone: Coverage ceases 3 residues before the CDR3 finishes, and the germline J gene fills in the end. This chain connects TRBV20-1 to TRBJ2-1, with no clear D. The CDR3 contains 14 residues. Per the germline V gene, CDR1 is DFQATT and CDR2 is SNEGSKA (reference sequence). V lost 2 bases and J 9 bases, leaving 17 bases between the germline ends. The part of the CDR3 DNA that was read is TGCAGTGCTAGAACCGCGACTCCTTACGGTGAG. Amino acids: CSARTATPYGE. The CDR3 in full is CSARTATPYGEQFF.

Note on this clone: The CDR3 end falls 3 residues outside the read, so it is completed with the germline J gene. This chain connects TRBV7-8 to TRBJ2-3, with D unresolved. The CDR3 runs to 15 residues. Germline-derived CDR1 and CDR2 are SGHVS and FQNEAQ. The DNA read from the CDR3 is TGTGCCAGCAGCCTCCGACTGGAACCTCAAGAGACG. Amino acids: CASSLRLEPQET. The entire CDR3 is CASSLRLEPQETQYF. The full variable domain, with the rest looked up from reference TRBV7-8 and TRBJ2-3, is GAGVSQSPRYKVAKRGQDVALRCDPISGHVSLFWYQQALGQGPEFLTYFQNEAQLDKSGLPSDRFFAERPEGSVSTLKIQRTQQEDSAVYLCASSLRLEPQETQYFGPGTRLTVL.

As to this clone: The read stops 3 residues short of the end of the CDR3; the missing end is completed from the germline J gene. The chain links TRBV12-3 or TRBV12-4 to TRBJ2-1; D possibly corresponds to TRBD1 (6 bases). The CDR3 covers 14 residues. The V end lost 6 bases, the J end lost 2 bases, and 11 bases lay between the germline ends. The sequenced CDR3 bases are TGTGCCAGCAGCAAGGACAGAACCTACAATGAG. Encoded protein: CASSKDRTYNE. The full CDR3 sequence reads CASSKDRTYNEQFF.

In the case of this clone: The DNA ends 3 residues before the CDR3 does, and the rest of the CDR3 is filled in from the germline J gene. The chain combines TRBV20-1 with TRBJ1-2, with TRBD1 matching over 8 bases. The length of the CDR3 is 13 residues. Germline CDR1 DFQATT, CDR2 SNEGSKA (reference sequence). V dropped 1 base and J dropped 3; count of bases not matched to a gene: 1. CDR3 DNA (partial): TGCAGTGCTAGAGTACAGGGGGACTATGGC. This sequence encodes CSARVQGDYG. The whole CDR3 sequence is CSARVQGDYGYTF.

For this clone: The observed sequence ends 3 residues before the CDR3 terminus, with the missing tail filled in from the germline J gene. The rearrangement links TRBV7-9 to TRBJ1-1; maybe TRBD1 (5 bases). The CDR3 loop spans 13 amino acids. Germline V gene lookup returns CDR1 SEHNR and CDR2 FQNEAQ (reference sequence). The CDR3 sequence is CASSPSGGSEAFF. The covered CDR3 bases are TGTGCCAGCAGCCCTTCTGGGGGGTCCGAA.

Of note for this clone: The read stops 3 residues short of the end of the CDR3; the missing end is completed from the germline J gene. The V gene is TRBV19, the J gene TRBJ2-7, with 10 nucleotides matching TRBD1. Germline V gene lookup returns CDR1 LNHDA and CDR2 SQIVND (reference sequence). The CDR3 loop spans 15 amino acids. Trimming removed 6 bases from V and 0 bases from J; junction bases left unmatched: 5. The sequenced part of the CDR3 DNA is TGTGCCAGTAGCCCGACAGGGGGCATCTCCTACGAG. Translating it yields CASSPTGGISYE. Given in full, the CDR3 is CASSPTGGISYEQYF.